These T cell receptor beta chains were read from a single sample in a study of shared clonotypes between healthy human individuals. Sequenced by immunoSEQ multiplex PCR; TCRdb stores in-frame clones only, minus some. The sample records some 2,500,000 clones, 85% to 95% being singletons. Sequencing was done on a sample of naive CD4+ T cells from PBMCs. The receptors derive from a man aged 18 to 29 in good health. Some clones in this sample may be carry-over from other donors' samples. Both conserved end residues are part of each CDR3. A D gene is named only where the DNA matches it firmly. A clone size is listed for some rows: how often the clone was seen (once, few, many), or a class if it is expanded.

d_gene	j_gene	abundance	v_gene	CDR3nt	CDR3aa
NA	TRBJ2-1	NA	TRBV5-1	TGCGCCAGCGCCGGGCAGTTCTTGGATGAGCAGTTCTTC	CASAGQFLDEQFF
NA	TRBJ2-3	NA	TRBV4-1	TGCGCCAGCAGCCACAGCCCCCGGGGGATGACAGATACGCAGTATTTT	CASSHSPRGMTDTQYF
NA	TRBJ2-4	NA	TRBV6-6	TGTGCCAGCAGTCGGGGGTTACAGGGCTTGATAAACATTCAGTACTTC	CASSRGLQGLINIQYF
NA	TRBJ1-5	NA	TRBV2	TGTGCCAGCAGACCGACAGGAGCTCAGCCCCAGCATTTT	CASRPTGAQPQHF
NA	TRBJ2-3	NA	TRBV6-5	TGTGCCAGCAGTTACTCCCCAGGGGTGGCAGATACGCAGTATTTT	CASSYSPGVADTQYF
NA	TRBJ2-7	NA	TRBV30	TGTGCCTGGAGTGGGGTTTACGAGCAGTACTTC	CAWSGVYEQYF
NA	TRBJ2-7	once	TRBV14	TGTGCCAGCAGCCAAGGTTGGGGCTTCGGCGAGCAGTACTTC	CASSQGWGFGEQYF
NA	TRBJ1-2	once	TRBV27	TGTGCCAGCAGTCTCCTTAGGGGTGACTATGGCTACACCTTC	CASSLLRGDYGYTF
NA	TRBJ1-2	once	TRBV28	TGTGCCAGCAGTCCGGTCCTTTCGGGCTACACCTTC	CASSPVLSGYTF
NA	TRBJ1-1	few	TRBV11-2	TGTGCCAGCAGCTTTCACAGAGAAGCTTTCTTT	CASSFHREAFF
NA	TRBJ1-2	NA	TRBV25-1	TGTGCCAGCAGGGGAGTCTATGGCTACACCTTC	CASRGVYGYTF
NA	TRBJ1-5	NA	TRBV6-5	TGTGCCAGCAGTTTGGCGCGGAATCAGCCCCAGCATTTT	CASSLARNQPQHF